These T cell receptor beta chains were read from a single sample in a study of graft-versus-host responses after intestinal transplantation. Antigens of these TCRs are unknown. The data were produced by immunoSEQ multiplex PCR, yet TCRdb's version contains in-frame clones alone and is incomplete. This table has some 87,000 clones, roughly 93% appearing once. Specimen: unstimulated CD8+ T cells sorted from spleen or lymph node cells, collected before transplant. Every receptor here comes from a human donor who was the organ donor for an intestinal transplant. The CDR3 runs from the conserved cysteine through the conserved F or W. D genes are given only for firm matches. Part of the rows lack a size; the others show once, few, many or a class for expanded clones.

>.|.|TRBJ2-7|TRBV29-1
TGCAGCGTTGAAGATTTCCGGGAGAAGGGCTACGAGCAGTACTTC
CSVEDFREKGYEQYF
>.|once|TRBJ2-1|TRBV28
TGTGCCAGCAGTCCAACAACAGGGCTAGATGAGCAGTTCTTC
CASSPTTGLDEQFF
>.|.|TRBJ1-5|TRBV7-6
TGTGCCAGCAGCTTAGGTCTTGATCAGCCCCAGCATTTT
CASSLGLDQPQHF
>TRBD2|once|TRBJ2-3|TRBV7-9
TGTGCCAGCAGTCAAGGACTAGCTAGCACAGATACGCAGTATTTT
CASSQGLASTDTQYF
>.|.|TRBJ2-1|TRBV7-7
TGTGCTAGCAGCTTAGCCAGGGCAGTCCCTGATGAGCAGTTCTTC
CASSLARAVPDEQFF
>TRBD1|.|TRBJ1-6|TRBV11-2
TGTGCCAGCAGCTTACCCGACAGGGGTCGGACACCCCTCCACTTT
CASSLPDRGRTPLHF
>.|few|TRBJ1-5|TRBV6-5
TGTGCCAGCGCGTTGCGTCATAATCAGCCCCAGCATTTT
CASALRHNQPQHF
>.|.|TRBJ2-7|TRBV16
TGTGCCAGCAGCCAAGGCACGGGTGGGTTTGGCGAGCAGTACTTC
CASSQGTGGFGEQYF
>.|.|TRBJ1-1|TRBV7-6
TGTGCCAGCAGCTTATCCGCGGGGTCTGAAGCTTTCTTT
CASSLSAGSEAFF
>TRBD1|.|TRBJ2-7|TRBV15
TGTGCCACCAGCAGTCGGACAGGGGGTTCGGACGAGCAGTACTTC
CATSSRTGGSDEQYF
>TRBD2|.|TRBJ2-3|TRBV9
TGTGCCAGCAGCCCAAGCGGGGGAGGGTTGGGCACAGATACGCAGTATTTT
CASSPSGGGLGTDTQYF
>.|.|TRBJ2-7|TRBV7-6
TGTGCCAGCAGCTTAGCACAGGGCTACGAGCAGTACTTC
CASSLAQGYEQYF
>.|once|TRBJ2-7|TRBV5-6
TGTGCCAGCAGCCCCTCCGGGACAAACTACGAGCAGTACTTC
CASSPSGTNYEQYF
>.|.|TRBJ2-7|TRBV6-1
TGTGCCAGCAGTGAACTTGACGGGAACTACGAGCAGCACTTC
CASSELDGNYEQHF
>.|.|TRBJ1-5|TRBV7-2
TGTGCCAGCAGCTGGGGGATGGGGGCGGACAATCAGCCCCAGCATTTT
CASSWGMGADNQPQHF
>.|.|TRBJ2-7|TRBV28
TGTGCCAGCAGCCAAGACTACGAGCAGTACTTC
CASSQDYEQYF
>TRBD2|.|TRBJ2-7|TRBV4-2
TGTGCCAGCAGCGCGGCGGGAGGGCCAGACGAGCAGTACTTC
CASSAAGGPDEQYF
>.|.|TRBJ2-3|TRBV18
TGTGCCAGCTCACCATGGGAGGAAACTAGCACAGATACGCAGTATTTT
CASSPWEETSTDTQYF
>.|.|TRBJ1-1|TRBV7-3
TGTGCCAGCAGCTCGGAGGGTCCCATGAACACTGAAGCTTTCTTT
CASSSEGPMNTEAFF
>.|.|TRBJ2-1|TRBV27
TGTGCCAGCAGTTTACCTTCCCAGGGGAGAAATGAGCAGTTCTTC
CASSLPSQGRNEQFF
>.|once|TRBJ1-5|TRBV27
TGTGCCAGCAGCAGTATCCAGGGGAGTCAGCCCCAGCATTTT
CASSSIQGSQPQHF
>.|.|TRBJ2-7|TRBV10-3
TGTGCCATCAGTGAGTCATATCTCGGCAGGGGCTACGAGCAGTACTTC
CAISESYLGRGYEQYF
>.|.|TRBJ1-2|TRBV27
TGTGCCAGCAGTCCAGGGTACGATTATGGCTACACCTTC
CASSPGYDYGYTF
>TRBD2|.|TRBJ2-1|TRBV9
TGTGCCAGCAGCGTAGTCCCGGGAGGGGACAATGAGCAGTTCTTC
CASSVVPGGDNEQFF
>.|.|TRBJ2-7|TRBV11-2
TGTGCCAGCAGCGCAGGGATTCTGGGGTACGAGCAGTACTTC
CASSAGILGYEQYF
>TRBD1|.|TRBJ1-4|TRBV4-1
TGCGCCAGCAGCCAAGAAGACCGGGACAGGGACGAAAAACTGTTTTTT
CASSQEDRDRDEKLFF
>TRBD2|.|TRBJ2-1|TRBV10-3
TGTGCCATCAGTGCCGGGGGGAGCCCCCACAATGAGCAGTTCTTC
CAISAGGSPHNEQFF
>TRBD2|.|TRBJ2-7|TRBV4-3
TGCGCCAGCAGCCACGGGACTAGCGTAACTAACGAGCAGTACTTC
CASSHGTSVTNEQYF